These 2 T cell receptor beta chains originate from one sample sequenced in a study of T cell repertoires in cytomegalovirus infection. Their antigens are not known. TCRdb redid the calling of the reads with MiXCR, one entry per CDR3 protein. The repertoire holds around 100,000 distinct CDR3 sequences, with about 9.4% as singletons. Sequences were obtained from PBMCs, sequenced either directly or after in vitro stimulation (not recorded which). All receptors derive from a human donor in good health (CMV status not recorded). Some clones in this sample may be carry-over from other donors' samples.

This clonotype appeared many times. The chain recombines TRBV7-2 with TRBJ2-7, with D hard to call. Trimming took 0 bases from V and 4 from J, leaving 10 bases between them. The CDR3 runs 14 residues. CDR1 and CDR2 (germline): SGHTA, FQGNSA. Written as DNA, the CDR3 is TGTGCCAGCAGCTTAGCGGTCACAGCATACGAGCAGTACGTC. This translates into CASSLAVTAYEQYV.

There are a few counts of this clonotype. The J gene is TRBJ1-5, the V gene TRBV12-3 or TRBV12-4, with unresolved D. The CDR3 is 12 residues long. The V and J ends lost 5 bases and 4 bases respectively, with 6 bases between them. CDR3 in amino acids: CASSDRNQPQHF. The CDR3 DNA is TGTGCCAGCAGTGATCGGAATCAGCCCCAGCATTTT.